These 29 T cell receptor beta chains share one sample of origin, sequenced in a study of T cells in pancreatic ductal adenocarcinoma. Selected pancreatic ductal adenocarcinoma patients had undergone surgery without neoadjuvant therapy. Some clones are missing from TCRdb's copy, which holds only in-frame ones; the method was immunoSEQ multiplex PCR. In the table there are some 5,400 clones, approximately 65% of which are singletons. The sequenced sample consisted of pancreatic tumor tissue. All receptors derive from a human donor with pancreatic ductal adenocarcinoma.

CDR3 loop: CAISGREGAVNHEQYF. The CDR3 nucleotides are TGTGCCATCAGCGGGAGGGAGGGGGCAGTAAACCACGAGCAGTACTTC. J is TRBJ2-7 and V is TRBV10-3; D possibly corresponds to TRBD2 (8 bases). V dropped 6 bases and J dropped 5 bases, with 23 bases sitting between them. In germline, CDR1 is ENHRY, CDR2 SYGVKD. The CDR3 sequence is 16 residues long.

CDR3 loop: CASSPQGTDTQYF. The CDR3 nucleotides read TGCGCCAGCAGCCCGCAGGGCACAGATACGCAGTATTTT. The V gene is TRBV5-1, the J gene TRBJ2-3; D is unresolved. CDR1 and CDR2 (germline): SGHRS, YFSETQ. V was clipped by 4 bases and J by 1 base, with 7 bases between them. CDR3 length equals 13 residues.

The V call is TRBV28, the J call TRBJ2-1; TRBD1 might be the D (5 bases). Trimming shortened V by 3 bases and J by 4 bases, and 10 bases separated the two germline ends. The CDR3 is made up of 14 amino acids. Germline-derived CDR1 and CDR2 are MDHEN and SYDVKM. Written as DNA, the CDR3 is TGTGCCAGCAGTTTCGGAAGGGGATACAATGAGCAGTTCTTC. Amino acid sequence: CASSFGRGYNEQFF. The complete variable domain, with remaining parts taken from reference TRBV28 and TRBJ2-1, reads DVKVTQSSRYLVKRTGEKVFLECVQDMDHENMFWYRQDPGLGLRLIYFSYDVKMKEKGDIPEGYSVSREKKERFSLILESASTNQTSMYLCASSFGRGYNEQFFGPGTRLTVL.

This clone was detected only a few times. This chain connects TRBV30 to TRBJ1-5; maybe TRBD1 (6 bases). With 2 bases removed from V and 3 bases from J, the gap between germline ends came to 11 bases. This CDR3 spans 14 amino acids. The germline gives CDR1 GTSNPN, CDR2 SVGIG (reference sequence). CDR3 residues: CAWSPGGLNQPQHF. The DNA of the CDR3 is TGTGCCTGGAGTCCGGGGGGCCTCAATCAGCCCCAGCATTTT.

The gene calls are TRBV7-9 and TRBJ2-3, with TRBD1 identical over 9 bases. Germline CDR1 reads SEHNR; CDR2 reads FQNEAQ (reference sequence). The V segment lost 5 bases and the J segment 3 bases; nucleotides outside the gene matches: 6. This CDR3 spans 15 amino acids. The CDR3 is CASSAGQGRTDTQYF. The DNA of the CDR3 is TGTGCCAGCAGCGCCGGACAGGGGAGGACAGATACGCAGTATTTT.

The rearrangement links TRBV6-1 to TRBJ2-4; 8 nucleotides match TRBD1. V lost 6 bases, J lost 6 bases, and 4 bases stayed unmatched. This CDR3 is built from 13 residues. From germline, CDR1 is MNHNS and CDR2 SASEGT. CDR3 in amino acids: CASSSGQGNIQYF. In DNA form, the CDR3 reads TGTGCCAGCAGCTCAGGACAGGGAAACATTCAGTACTTC.

The rearrangement links TRBV4-2 to TRBJ2-7; D possibly corresponds to TRBD1 (5 bases). Trimming shortened V by 3 bases and J by 6 bases, and 21 bases separated the two germline ends. The CDR3 is 16 amino acids. Germline V gives CDR1 LGHNA, CDR2 YNFKEQ. This CDR3 reads CASSQSAAVLQGEQYF. For the CDR3, the DNA is TGTGCCAGCAGCCAGAGTGCTGCAGTACTCCAGGGCGAGCAGTACTTC.

This clone was observed a handful of times. The chain recombines TRBV7-9 with TRBJ2-3, with a tentative D call TRBD2 (6 bases). The CDR3 is 16 residues long. From germline, CDR1 is SEHNR and CDR2 FQNEAQ (reference sequence). V lost 1 base, J lost 3 bases, and 14 bases lay in between. CDR3 residues: CASSLDLGGRTDTQYF. The DNA for the CDR3 is TGTGCCAGCAGCTTAGATTTGGGGGGAAGGACAGATACGCAGTATTTT. Filled out from reference TRBV7-9 and TRBJ2-3, the complete variable domain reads DTGVSQNPRHKITKRGQNVTFRCDPISEHNRLYWYRQTLGQGPEFLTYFQNEAQLEKSRLLSDRFSAERPKGSFSTLEIQRTEQGDSAMYLCASSLDLGGRTDTQYFGPGTRLTVL.

This chain links TRBV25-1 with TRBJ1-2; 7 bases match TRBD1. This CDR3 is 15 amino acids long. The germline V gene encodes CDR1 MGHDK and CDR2 SYGVNS. V was pared by 3 bases and J by 7 bases, with 11 bases of the junction left unmatched. CDR3 in amino acids: CASSDPTGEGSGYTF. DNA of the CDR3: TGTGCCAGCAGTGACCCTACAGGGGAAGGGTCTGGCTACACCTTC.

The chain joins TRBV7-6 to TRBJ2-7, with a tentative D call TRBD2 (5 bases). Trimming removed 5 bases at V and 0 bases at J, with 11 bases between. Germline loops: CDR1 SGHVS, CDR2 FNYEAQ. The length of the CDR3 is 14 residues. CDR3 nucleotide sequence: TGTGCCAGCAGCCACGGACTTTTCTCCTACGAGCAGTACTTC. This translates into CASSHGLFSYEQYF.

The CDR3 loop is CASSLEGRSQPQHF. CDR3 nucleotides: TGTGCCAGCAGCTTGGAAGGGAGAAGTCAGCCCCAGCATTTT. The chain uses TRBV7-2 and TRBJ1-5; no clear D gene. The germline V gene has CDR1 SGHTA and CDR2 FQGNSA. The CDR3 runs to 14 residues. The V and J ends lost 3 bases and 6 bases respectively, with 12 bases between them.

The chain joins TRBV9 to TRBJ2-1; maybe TRBD1 (6 bases). The CDR3 runs 17 residues. From germline, CDR1 is SGDLS and CDR2 YYNGEE. V was trimmed by 0 bases and J by 2 bases, leaving 15 bases between them. CDR3 amino acids: CASSVEGHGVTYNEQFF. The CDR3 DNA is TGTGCCAGCAGCGTAGAGGGACACGGAGTTACCTACAATGAGCAGTTCTTC.

The chain carries TRBV5-4 and TRBJ1-1; D perhaps matches TRBD1 (6 bases). CDR3 size: 15 residues. Germline CDR1 is SGHNT and CDR2 is YYREEE (reference sequence). V dropped 6 bases and J dropped 0 bases, with 15 bases sitting between them. This CDR3 is CASKGESHMNTEAFF. The CDR3 bases are TGTGCCAGCAAGGGGGAGAGTCACATGAACACTGAAGCTTTCTTT.

The chain joins TRBV25-1 to TRBJ1-6; no reliable D call. Germline CDR1 and CDR2: MGHDK and SYGVNS. The CDR3 has 13 amino acids. V was cut by 8 bases and J by 0 bases, with 5 bases left in between. The CDR3 bases are TGTGCCAGCTTGAGCTCCTATAATTCACCCCTCCACTTT. It translates to CASLSSYNSPLHF.

In its sample, this clone was seen once. The CDR3: CASSLAGIETQYF. In DNA, the CDR3 is TGTGCCAGCAGCTTAGCAGGGATTGAGACCCAGTACTTC. This chain connects TRBV11-3 to TRBJ2-5; weak D call: TRBD1 (5 bases). Trimming removed 1 base at V and 5 bases at J, with 8 bases between. The CDR3 consists of 13 residues. Germline V gives CDR1 SGHNT, CDR2 YENEEA.

The rearrangement links TRBV4-2 to TRBJ1-2, with 12 bases that match TRBD1. The germline V gene has CDR1 LGHNA and CDR2 YNFKEQ. The CDR3 runs 15 residues. Trimming at V came to 4 bases and at J to 7 bases, leaving 7 bases not matched to a gene. CDR3 amino acids: CASSPGQGARGGYTF. CDR3 bases: TGTGCCAGCAGCCCGGGACAGGGGGCGAGGGGTGGCTACACCTTC.

The genes are TRBV5-6 and TRBJ1-3; 9 nucleotides line up with TRBD1. J was trimmed by 3 bases and V by 4 bases; bases with no gene match: 5. CDR3 size: 15 residues. Germline-derived CDR1 and CDR2 are SGHDT and YYEEEE. CDR3 bases: TGTGCCAGCAGCCCCCTGGACAGGGGTGGAAACACCATATATTTT. Translating it yields CASSPLDRGGNTIYF.

This chain links TRBV7-8 with TRBJ2-5, with D maybe TRBD2 (6 bases). Trimming pared 1 base from V and 0 bases from J, leaving 15 bases between. The CDR3 is 17 amino acids. Germline loops: CDR1 SGHVS, CDR2 FQNEAQ. The CDR3 loop is CASSLVPGLGDQETQYF. The CDR3 DNA sequence: TGTGCCAGCAGCTTAGTGCCGGGACTGGGGGACCAAGAGACCCAGTACTTC.

This chain connects TRBV10-3 to TRBJ2-3; 10 positions match TRBD2. Germline assignment: CDR1 ENHRY and CDR2 SYGVKD. The length of the CDR3 is 17 residues. V lost 4 bases and J lost 0; bases outside the gene matches: 7. For the CDR3, the DNA is TGTGCCATCAGTGGATGGACTAGCGGAAAGAGCACAGATACGCAGTATTTT. Translation: CAISGWTSGKSTDTQYF.

V gene TRBV6-5 combines with J gene TRBJ2-3; 9 positions agree with TRBD2. The germline V gene encodes CDR1 MNHEY and CDR2 SVGAGI. The CDR3 consists of 14 residues. The ends lost 5 bases at V and 2 bases at J; junction bases unmatched: 2. The CDR3 nucleotides read TGTGCCAGCAGTGCTAGCGGGGTCACAGATACGCAGTATTTT. Translation gives CASSASGVTDTQYF.

V is TRBV30 and J is TRBJ1-2; D is undetermined. Germline CDR1 GTSNPN, CDR2 SVGIG (reference sequence). The CDR3 loop spans 13 amino acids. Trimming shortened V by 1 base and J by 7 bases, and 13 bases separated the two germline ends. CDR3 protein: CAWSAGSPSGYTF. DNA for the CDR3: TGTGCCTGGAGTGCCGGGTCTCCAAGTGGCTACACCTTC.

The gene calls are TRBV2 and TRBJ2-1; 9 bases map to TRBD1. Per germline, CDR1 SNHLY and CDR2 FYNNEI. The J segment lost 6 bases and the V segment lost 7 bases, leaving 7 bases of the junction unmatched. CDR3 length: 14 amino acids. The CDR3 bases are TGTGCCAGCATCCCGGGACAGGGTATCAATGAGCAGTTCTTC. It yields the protein CASIPGQGINEQFF.

The V call is TRBV29-1, the J call TRBJ2-5, with D possibly matching TRBD1 (6 bases). Germline V gene data show CDR1 as SQVTM and CDR2 as ANQGSEA. The ends were cut back, 3 bases at V and 4 bases at J, with 15 bases in the middle. CDR3 size: 14 residues. The CDR3 coding sequence is TGCAGCGTTGATTACCAGGGGAGTAGAGAGACCCAGTACTTC. Its translation: CSVDYQGSRETQYF.

The chain combines TRBV27 with TRBJ1-4; 7 bases are a match to TRBD1. V gave up 6 bases and J gave up 0 bases; unmatched junction bases: 1. CDR1 and CDR2 from the germline V gene are MNHEY and SMNVEV (reference sequence). There are 14 residues in the CDR3. This chain's CDR3 is CASRGTATNEKLFF. The CDR3 DNA reads TGTGCCAGCAGGGGGACAGCAACTAATGAAAAACTGTTTTTT.

About this clone itself: Other nucleotide sequences in the sample specify the same CDR3. The V call is TRBV5-1, the J call TRBJ1-1, with a weak D call TRBD1 (6 bases). This CDR3 spans 15 amino acids. Trimming stripped 4 bases from V and 1 base from J, with 14 bases between. CDR1 SGHRS and CDR2 YFSETQ come from the germline V gene. CDR3 sequence: CASSLDGQPNTEAFF. Written as DNA, the CDR3 is TGCGCCAGCAGCCTGGACGGACAGCCGAACACTGAAGCTTTCTTT.

A word on this clone: Other DNA sequences in the same sample also yield this CDR3. The rearrangement joins TRBV7-2 to TRBJ2-3, with D perhaps TRBD2 (6 bases). V gave up 0 bases and J gave up 2 bases, with 9 bases separating them. The germline V gene encodes CDR1 SGHTA and CDR2 FQGNSA. The CDR3 is 15 amino acids. Here the CDR3 reads CASSLAGGPTDTQYF. The DNA for the CDR3 is TGTGCCAGCAGCTTAGCGGGGGGACCCACAGATACGCAGTATTTT.

The V gene is TRBV19, the J gene TRBJ1-4; D perhaps matches TRBD1 (6 bases). Germline values: CDR1 LNHDA, CDR2 SQIVND (reference sequence). CDR3 length: 15 residues. Deletions cut 1 base from V and 8 bases from J, with 14 bases between. The CDR3 loop reads CASSIAAIRGEKLFF. Written as DNA, the CDR3 is TGTGCCAGTAGTATAGCGGCGATAAGGGGGGAAAAACTGTTTTTT.

The rearrangement links TRBV5-1 to TRBJ1-1; 7 bases fit TRBD1. J was trimmed by 8 bases and V by 0 bases; bases with no gene match: 7. CDR3 length: 14 amino acids. Germline loops: CDR1 SGHRS, CDR2 YFSETQ. The CDR3 nucleotides are TGCGCCAGCAGCTTGGCTGGGGGACAGACGGAAGCTTTCTTT. It codes for CASSLAGGQTEAFF.

This chain links TRBV4-2 with TRBJ2-1, with 11 bases that match TRBD2. Trimming took 4 bases from V and 2 from J; bases not matched to a gene: 4. This CDR3 is 16 amino acids long. Germline values: CDR1 LGHNA, CDR2 YNFKEQ. CDR3 protein: CASSRSGGATYNEQFF. CDR3 sequence (DNA): TGTGCCAGCAGCCGTAGCGGGGGGGCGACCTACAATGAGCAGTTCTTC.